The rows below give T cell receptor beta chains drawn from one sample of a study of T cells expressing NK-cell markers. TCRdb re-called the 5' RACE reads and catalogs CDR3 proteins one per entry, DNA excluded. The table lists 500,000 or so distinct CDR3 sequences. Input material: blood T cells: a sorted CD56 or NKG2C T cell subset, CD4+ or CD8+ T cells, or bulk PBMC T cells (not recorded which). Source of these receptors: a man between 18 and 29 years old in good health. The CDR3 runs from the conserved cysteine through the conserved F or W. Fields, in order: J gene, V gene, CDR3 protein.

>TRBJ1-2|TRBV14
CASSHRLTGSGGYTF
>TRBJ2-2|TRBV10-3
CAITKDSMNTGELFF
>TRBJ1-2|TRBV6-5
CASSYSRNGGYTF
>TRBJ2-1|TRBV20-1
CSASRNGRADSEQFF
>TRBJ2-1|TRBV5-1
CASSPEGRGALGEQFF
>TRBJ2-5|TRBV28
CASRAQRVDQETQYF
>TRBJ2-3|TRBV9
CASSSGQGSTDTQYF
>TRBJ1-2|TRBV5-6
CASSLEVGTGLYGYTF
>TRBJ1-1|TRBV6-2/TRBV6-3
CASSYSLRGTEAFF
>TRBJ2-1|TRBV28
CASTLLAGPYNEQFF
>TRBJ2-5|TRBV15
CATRKYASGGGETQYF
>TRBJ2-5|TRBV5-1
CASSRRRRLAGGYQETQYF
>TRBJ2-4|TRBV11-2
CASSLRAAAPKNIQYF
>TRBJ1-5|TRBV4-2
CASSQNRDGGQPQHF
>TRBJ1-4|TRBV7-9
CASSSTPTGPNEKLFF
>TRBJ2-7|TRBV12-3/TRBV12-4
CASSLGQGLYEQYF
>TRBJ2-1|TRBV7-3
CASSPIGAEVYNEQFF
>TRBJ1-2|TRBV7-8
CASSLVLGALEGYTF
>TRBJ2-5|TRBV30
CAWSVGGAQETQYF
>TRBJ2-1|TRBV15
CATSRDLVVDNEQFF
>TRBJ2-2|TRBV12-3/TRBV12-4
CASSIPGRGFF
>TRBJ2-5|TRBV12-3/TRBV12-4
CASSFRDRVMLTQYF
>TRBJ1-2|TRBV20-1
CSAPKGAYGYTF
>TRBJ2-1|TRBV11-3
CASSLETGPSSYNEQFF
>TRBJ2-1|TRBV20-1
CSARGSPSDSSEQFF
>TRBJ2-5|TRBV5-1
CASSSGGEGETQYF
>TRBJ1-1|TRBV12-3/TRBV12-4
CASTGDTSPLNTEAFF
>TRBJ2-6|TRBV27
CASSLSRGSGANVLTF
>TRBJ2-3|TRBV2
CASSPLDGLGSADTQYF
>TRBJ2-1|TRBV29-1
CSTRREPEQFF
>TRBJ2-1|TRBV28
CASSLTTDEQFF
>TRBJ2-3|TRBV4-1
CASSQGLAGPGRTDTQYF
>TRBJ2-1|TRBV15
CATSNVRREEQFF
>TRBJ2-5|TRBV5-1
CASRQWLGWETQYF
>TRBJ2-3|TRBV27
CASNNLAGDPDTQYF